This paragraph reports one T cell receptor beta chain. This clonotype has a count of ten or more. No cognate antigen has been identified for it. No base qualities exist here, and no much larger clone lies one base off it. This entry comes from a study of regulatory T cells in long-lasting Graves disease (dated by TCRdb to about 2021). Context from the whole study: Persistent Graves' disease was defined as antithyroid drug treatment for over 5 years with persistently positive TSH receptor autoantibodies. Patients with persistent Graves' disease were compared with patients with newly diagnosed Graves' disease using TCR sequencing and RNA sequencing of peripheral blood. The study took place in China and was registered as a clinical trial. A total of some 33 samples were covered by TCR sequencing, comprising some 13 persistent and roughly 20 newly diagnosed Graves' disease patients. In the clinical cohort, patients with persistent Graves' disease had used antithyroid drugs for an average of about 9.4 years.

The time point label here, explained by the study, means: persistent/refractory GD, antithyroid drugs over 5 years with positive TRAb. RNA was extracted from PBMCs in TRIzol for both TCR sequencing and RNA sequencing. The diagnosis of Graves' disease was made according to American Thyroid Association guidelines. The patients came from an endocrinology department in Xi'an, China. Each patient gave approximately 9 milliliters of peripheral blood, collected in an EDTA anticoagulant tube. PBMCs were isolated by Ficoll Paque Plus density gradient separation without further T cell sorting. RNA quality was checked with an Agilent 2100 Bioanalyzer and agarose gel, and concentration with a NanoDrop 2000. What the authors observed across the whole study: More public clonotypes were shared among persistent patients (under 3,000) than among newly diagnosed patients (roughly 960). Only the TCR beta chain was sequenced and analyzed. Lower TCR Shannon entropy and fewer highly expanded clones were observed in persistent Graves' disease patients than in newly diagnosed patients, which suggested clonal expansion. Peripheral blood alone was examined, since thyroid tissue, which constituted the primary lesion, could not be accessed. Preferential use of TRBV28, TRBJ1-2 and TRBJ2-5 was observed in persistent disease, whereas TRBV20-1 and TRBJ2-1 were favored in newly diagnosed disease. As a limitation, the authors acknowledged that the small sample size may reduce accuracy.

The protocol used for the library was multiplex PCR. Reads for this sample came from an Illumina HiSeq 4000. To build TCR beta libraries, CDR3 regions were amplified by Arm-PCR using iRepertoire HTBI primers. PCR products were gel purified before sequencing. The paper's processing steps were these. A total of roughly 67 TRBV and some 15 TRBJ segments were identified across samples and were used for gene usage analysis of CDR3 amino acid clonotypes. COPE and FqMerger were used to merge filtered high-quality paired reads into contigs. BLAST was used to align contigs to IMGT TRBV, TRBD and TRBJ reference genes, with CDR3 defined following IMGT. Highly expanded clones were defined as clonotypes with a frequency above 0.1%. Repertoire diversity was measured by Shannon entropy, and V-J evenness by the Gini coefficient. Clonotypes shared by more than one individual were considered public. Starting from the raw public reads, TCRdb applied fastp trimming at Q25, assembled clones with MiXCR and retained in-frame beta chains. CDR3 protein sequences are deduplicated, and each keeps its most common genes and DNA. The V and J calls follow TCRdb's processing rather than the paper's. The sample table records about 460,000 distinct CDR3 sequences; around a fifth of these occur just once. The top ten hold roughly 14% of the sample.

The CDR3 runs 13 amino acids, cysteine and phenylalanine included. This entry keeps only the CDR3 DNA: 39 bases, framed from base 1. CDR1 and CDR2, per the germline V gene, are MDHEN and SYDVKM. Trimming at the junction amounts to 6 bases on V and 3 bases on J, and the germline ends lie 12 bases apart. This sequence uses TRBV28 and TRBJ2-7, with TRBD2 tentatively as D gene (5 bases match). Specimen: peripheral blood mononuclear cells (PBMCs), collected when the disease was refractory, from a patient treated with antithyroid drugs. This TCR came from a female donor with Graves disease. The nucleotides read TGTGCCAGCAGCTCACTCGGGGTCTACGAGCAGTACTTC. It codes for CASSSLGVYEQYF.